The 21 T cell receptor beta chains in this list originate from one sample, sequenced in a study of shared clonotypes between healthy human individuals. The assay was immunoSEQ multiplex PCR, and TCRdb's table has in-frame clones only and misses some. The table includes under 200,000 clones, around 93% detected once. Sequenced input: naive CD4+ T cells sorted from blood. Subset of the sample: CD45RA+ positively selected. The source of these receptors is a woman aged 30 to 39 in good health.

The chain employs TRBV19 and TRBJ2-2; TRBD1 matches at 7 bases. CDR3 length: 16 amino acids. Losses at the gene ends were 5 bases for V and 1 base for J; bases not matched to a gene: 7. Germline CDR1 and CDR2: LNHDA and SQIVND (reference sequence). The CDR3 sequence: CASSYRDSLNTGELFF. The CDR3 DNA reads as TGTGCCAGTAGTTATAGGGACAGCTTGAACACCGGGGAGCTGTTTTTT.

The chain couples TRBV7-2 to TRBJ1-4; D ambiguous. The germline gives CDR1 SGHTA, CDR2 FQGNSA. V shed 5 bases and J shed 3 bases, with 7 bases lying between them. The CDR3 is made up of 13 amino acids. CDR3 protein: CASSRGSNEKLFF. The CDR3 DNA follows: TGTGCCAGCAGCCGAGGTTCTAATGAAAAACTGTTTTTT.

CDR3 sequence: CASFSIKADRDADTEAFF. CDR3 coding DNA: TGTGCCAGCTTCTCTATCAAGGCGGACAGGGACGCCGACACTGAAGCTTTCTTT. V gene TRBV6-7 combines with J gene TRBJ1-1, with 8 bases lining up with TRBD1. TRBV6-7 is an ORF; its function is uncertain. J lost 3 bases, V lost 8 bases, and 20 bases had no gene match. The CDR3 is 18 residues long.

The rearrangement uses TRBV30 and TRBJ2-1; no clear D. Per the germline V gene, CDR1 is GTSNPN and CDR2 is SVGIG (reference sequence). This CDR3 is 12 amino acids long. V lost 2 bases and J lost 6, with 8 bases in between. The CDR3 DNA follows: TGTGCCTGGAGTAAGCGTTCCAATGAGCAGTTCTTC. Protein sequence: CAWSKRSNEQFF.

In regard to this clone: Other DNA sequences from this sample encode an identical CDR3 as well. The chain combines TRBV28 with TRBJ2-6; no definite D call. Germline V gene sequence: CDR1 MDHEN, CDR2 SYDVKM. V dropped 3 bases and J dropped 0 bases, with 0 bases sitting between them. The CDR3 is made up of 13 amino acids. CDR3 protein: CASSFSGANVLTF. In DNA form, the CDR3 reads TGTGCCAGCAGTTTCTCTGGGGCCAACGTCCTGACTTTC.

The rearrangement joins TRBV5-1 to TRBJ2-2; 9 bases align to TRBD2. Trimming cost V 6 bases and J 0 bases; bases outside gene matches: 6. CDR3 length: 16 residues. CDR1 and CDR2 (germline): SGHRS, YFSETQ. As DNA, the CDR3 is TGCGCCAGCAAGGGTTCTAGCGGGGCGAACACCGGGGAGCTGTTTTTT. This translates into CASKGSSGANTGELFF.

The chain is built from TRBV5-1 and TRBJ2-5; D is uncertain. The J call may be incorrect, as the DNA end agrees better with TRBJ2-7. Germline V gene data show CDR1 as SGHRS and CDR2 as YFSETQ. This CDR3 spans 14 amino acids. The CDR3 region has the DNA TGCGCCAGCAGCGTCTCAGTGAGTCCTTACGAGCAGTACTTC. It translates to CASSVSVSPYEQYF.

The chain carries TRBV19 and TRBJ2-2, with TRBD1 as a possible D gene (6 bases). This CDR3 has 14 residues. Between the trimmed V and J ends, which lost 7 bases and 6 bases, there was a span of 15 bases. CDR1 LNHDA and CDR2 SQIVND come from the germline V gene (reference sequence). The CDR3: CASKASGDPGELFF. CDR3 in DNA: TGTGCCAGTAAGGCGTCAGGGGATCCCGGGGAGCTGTTTTTT.

The gene calls are TRBV18 and TRBJ2-5, with 9 bases matching TRBD2. The J call may be in error: the DNA end matches TRBJ2-7 better. This CDR3 has 15 residues. CDR1 and CDR2 (germline): KGHSH, LQKENI. DNA of the CDR3: TGTGCCAGCTCACCGGGCCTAGCGGGAAGTTACGAGCAGTACTTC. This gives the protein CASSPGLAGSYEQYF.

This clone was seen once. V usage is TRBV4-1 and J usage is TRBJ2-7; D gene unclear. This CDR3 comprises 14 residues. Germline CDR1 is MGHRA and CDR2 is YSYEKL. The V end was cut by 1 base, the J end by 7 bases, with 14 bases between. The CDR3 DNA sequence: TGCGCCAGCAGCCAAGTTTTAGAGGATGGGGAGCAGTACTTC. Protein product: CASSQVLEDGEQYF.

The rearrangement joins TRBV6-5 to TRBJ1-2; no reliable D call. Germline CDR1 is MNHEY and CDR2 is SVGAGI. CDR3 length equals 13 residues. Trimming cost V 6 bases and J 4 bases, with 12 bases left between them. The CDR3 reads CASSGGPIYGYTF. The CDR3 DNA sequence: TGTGCCAGCAGCGGAGGGCCTATCTATGGCTACACCTTC.

The rearrangement uses TRBV21-1 and TRBJ1-4. TRBV21-1 is a known pseudogene. This CDR3 comprises 15 residues. The CDR3 DNA sequence: TGTGCCAGCAGCATAAACACTCCAACTAATGAAAAACTGTTTTTT. Translating gives CASSINTPTNEKLFF.

The chain uses TRBV5-1 and TRBJ1-4; 8 positions match TRBD1. The germline CDR1 and CDR2 sequences are SGHRS and YFSETQ. This CDR3 is built from 14 residues. With 4 bases clipped from V and 4 bases from J, the junction kept 3 bases outside the gene matches. Here the CDR3 DNA reads TGCGCCAGCAGCCTAGACAGGGGTAATGAAAAACTGTTTTTT. Amino acids: CASSLDRGNEKLFF.

The chain uses TRBV29-1 and TRBJ2-7; D uncertain. Germline V gene data show CDR1 as SQVTM and CDR2 as ANQGSEA. This CDR3 has 11 amino acids. V gave up 5 bases and J gave up 3 bases, with 8 bases separating them. This CDR3 reads CSVRHFYEQYF. The DNA of the CDR3 is TGCAGCGTTAGGCACTTCTACGAGCAGTACTTC.

The chain joins TRBV5-1 to TRBJ2-1; TRBD2 matches at 8 bases. Germline CDR1 SGHRS, CDR2 YFSETQ. The CDR3 has 15 amino acids. The ends lost 7 bases at V and 2 bases at J; junction bases unmatched: 8. CDR3 coding DNA: TGCGCCAGCGCCCTTCTTAGCGGGGCCTACAATGAGCAGTTCTTC. Translation gives CASALLSGAYNEQFF. The full variable domain, with the rest looked up from reference TRBV5-1 and TRBJ2-1, is KAGVTQTPRYLIKTRGQQVTLSCSPISGHRSVSWYQQTPGQGLQFLFEYFSETQRNKGNFPGRFSGRQFSNSRSEMNVSTLELGDSALYLCASALLSGAYNEQFFGPGTRLTVL.

The genes are TRBV23-1 and TRBJ2-7; D unclear. TRBV23-1 is filed as an ORF, its function uncertain. Trimming took off 4 bases at V and 2 bases at J, with 6 bases between the two ends. The CDR3 totals 12 residues. The CDR3 DNA reads as TGCGCCAGCAGTCGCCCAGCCTACGAGCAGTACTTC. It codes for CASSRPAYEQYF.

The J gene is TRBJ1-3, the V gene TRBV18, with no clear D. V gave up 0 bases and J gave up 0 bases, with 6 bases separating them. This CDR3 region has 15 residues. CDR1 is KGHSH, CDR2 LQKENI, per germline. The CDR3 protein is CASSPPTNSGNTIYF. The DNA for the CDR3 is TGTGCCAGCTCACCACCGACCAACTCTGGAAACACCATATATTTT.

The chain has TRBV10-3 and TRBJ2-1; TRBD2 is a possible D gene (6 bases). The V end was cut by 5 bases, the J end by 6 bases, with 8 bases between. Germline V gene lookup returns CDR1 ENHRY and CDR2 SYGVKD. The CDR3 loop spans 12 amino acids. CDR3 residues: CAISRDFNEQFF. In DNA form, the CDR3 reads TGTGCCATCAGTCGGGACTTCAATGAGCAGTTCTTC.

This chain uses TRBV18 with TRBJ2-7; TRBD2 might be the D (5 bases). The CDR3 has 16 amino acids. Germline V gene data show CDR1 as KGHSH and CDR2 as LQKENI. Trimming pared 3 bases from V and 1 base from J, leaving 16 bases between. The chain's CDR3 is CASSPGFEGTSYEQYF. Written as DNA, the CDR3 is TGTGCCAGCTCACCCGGATTTGAGGGCACGTCCTACGAGCAGTACTTC.

V and J are TRBV19 and TRBJ2-1; 10 nucleotides agree with TRBD2. V shed 6 bases and J 7 bases; nucleotides not matched to a gene: 27. Germline V gene sequence: CDR1 LNHDA, CDR2 SQIVND (reference sequence). The CDR3 totals 21 residues. CDR3 DNA: TGTGCCAGTAGCATGTTTCCCCCGGGACTAGCGATGAGCCGAAGAGGAAATGAGCAGTTCTTC. Translating gives CASSMFPPGLAMSRRGNEQFF.

The chain employs TRBV18 and TRBJ1-1; 10 bases are shared with TRBD1. This CDR3 comprises 17 residues. The V gene's germline CDR1 is KGHSH and CDR2 LQKENI. With V trimmed by 1 base and J by 3 bases, 8 bases remained unmatched. In DNA, the CDR3 is TGTGCCAGCTCACCACTTGGGACAGGGGTTAGGGACACTGAAGCTTTCTTT. Amino acids: CASSPLGTGVRDTEAFF. The whole variable domain, filled in from reference TRBV18 and TRBJ1-1, reads NAGVMQNPRHLVRRRGQEARLRCSPMKGHSHVYWYRQLPEEGLKFMVYLQKENIIDESGMPKERFSAEFPKEGPSILRIQQVVRGDSAAYFCASSPLGTGVRDTEAFFGQGTRLTVV.